Below are 25 T cell receptor beta chains sequenced from a single sample in a study of blood T cell repertoires in COVID-19. Generated by immunoSEQ multiplex PCR, the TCRdb table keeps only in-frame clones and is missing some. In the table there are approximately 68,000 clones, 70% to 90% of which are singletons. The specimen was peripheral blood. All receptors come from a man between 65 and 85 years old with active or convalescent COVID-19.

The chain couples TRBV11-3 to TRBJ2-1, with 7 positions matching TRBD1. The V gene end was trimmed by 4 bases and the J gene end by 6 bases; junction bases not matched to a gene: 12. From germline, CDR1 is SGHNT and CDR2 YENEEA. This CDR3 comprises 16 residues. The CDR3 DNA is TGTGCCAGCAGCTCCGCGACAGGGACGGTATTCAATGAGCAGTTCTTC. Amino acid sequence: CASSSATGTVFNEQFF.

This sequence joins TRBV5-4 and TRBJ2-3; the match to TRBD2 covers 10 bases. With V trimmed by 4 bases and J by 3 bases, 5 bases remained unmatched. CDR1 and CDR2 from the germline V gene are SGHNT and YYREEE (reference sequence). CDR3 length: 15 residues. In DNA, the CDR3 is TGTGCCAGCAGCCCCAGCGGGGGGGCGACAGATACGCAGTATTTT. It specifies CASSPSGGATDTQYF.

The V gene is TRBV3-1 (or the pseudogene TRBV3-2), the J gene TRBJ2-6; possible D gene TRBD2, 5 bases. This CDR3 contains 17 residues. Per germline, CDR1 LGHDT and CDR2 YNNKEL (reference sequence). V was clipped by 4 bases and J by 1 base, with 14 bases between them. CDR3 in amino acids: CASSLRRGVSGANVLTF. The CDR3 bases are TGTGCCAGCAGCCTACGCCGGGGAGTATCTGGGGCCAACGTCCTGACTTTC.

The chain carries TRBV9 and TRBJ2-5; 10 bases map to TRBD1. The CDR3 covers 15 residues. The ends lost 3 bases at V and 4 bases at J; junction bases unmatched: 6. Germline assignment: CDR1 SGDLS and CDR2 YYNGEE. CDR3 amino acids: CASSGWDRGAETQYF. The CDR3 DNA sequence: TGTGCCAGCAGCGGGTGGGACAGGGGAGCAGAGACCCAGTACTTC.

The chain recombines TRBV5-1 with TRBJ2-3; 7 bases agree with TRBD1. This CDR3 is 14 amino acids long. J gave up 3 bases and V 3 bases, and 4 bases lay outside the gene matches. Germline V gene lookup returns CDR1 SGHRS and CDR2 YFSETQ. The CDR3 here is CASSYGTATDTQYF. CDR3 nucleotide sequence: TGCGCCAGCAGCTACGGGACAGCTACAGATACGCAGTATTTT. The full variable domain, in which reference TRBV5-1 and TRBJ2-3 provide the parts outside the CDR3, is KAGVTQTPRYLIKTRGQQVTLSCSPISGHRSVSWYQQTPGQGLQFLFEYFSETQRNKGNFPGRFSGRQFSNSRSEMNVSTLELGDSALYLCASSYGTATDTQYFGPGTRLTVL.

The gene calls are TRBV3-1 (or the pseudogene TRBV3-2) and TRBJ2-5; 9 bases agree with TRBD2. This CDR3 spans 15 amino acids. With 1 base clipped from V and 4 bases from J, the junction kept 4 bases outside the gene matches. Germline CDR1 LGHDT, CDR2 YNNKEL (reference sequence). CDR3 protein: CASSQGAGGGETQYF. CDR3 coding DNA: TGTGCCAGCAGCCAAGGAGCGGGGGGAGGAGAGACCCAGTACTTC.

The rearrangement links TRBV18 to TRBJ1-5; 7 positions match TRBD1. V lost 4 bases to trimming and J lost 7 bases; unmatched junction nucleotides: 4. Germline V gene sequence: CDR1 KGHSH, CDR2 LQKENI. The CDR3 runs 13 residues. The CDR3 here is CASSQTGEQPQHF. As DNA, the CDR3 is TGTGCCAGCTCACAAACAGGGGAGCAGCCCCAGCATTTT.

The chain uses TRBV9 and TRBJ2-1, with 10 nucleotides matching TRBD2. This CDR3 is 16 amino acids long. The J segment lost 4 bases and the V segment lost 4 bases, leaving 8 bases of the junction unmatched. Per the germline V gene, CDR1 is SGDLS and CDR2 is YYNGEE. The CDR3 DNA sequence: TGTGCCAGCAGCCCCCGGGGAGCGGGAGGGTACAATGAGCAGTTCTTC. Residues: CASSPRGAGGYNEQFF.

The chain carries TRBV5-6 and TRBJ1-5, with 7 positions matching TRBD1. V was pared by 3 bases and J by 5 bases, with 5 bases of the junction left unmatched. This CDR3 spans 14 amino acids. From germline, CDR1 is SGHDT and CDR2 YYEEEE. The CDR3 sequence is CASSSGQAYQPQHF. DNA for the CDR3: TGTGCCAGCAGCTCCGGACAGGCTTATCAGCCCCAGCATTTT.

The rearrangement joins TRBV5-4 to TRBJ2-5, with TRBD2 matching 8 bases. The ends lost 1 base at V and 5 bases at J; junction bases unmatched: 7. CDR1 is SGHNT and CDR2 is YYREEE in the germline V gene (reference sequence). The CDR3 loop spans 15 amino acids. This CDR3 is CASSLRAGAGETQYF. CDR3 DNA: TGTGCCAGCAGCTTGAGAGCGGGGGCCGGGGAGACCCAGTACTTC.

This chain links TRBV5-1 with TRBJ2-1; no clear D. Germline values: CDR1 SGHRS, CDR2 YFSETQ. The CDR3 loop spans 17 amino acids. The germline V and J ends were trimmed by 0 bases and 5 bases, with 18 bases remaining between them. CDR3 sequence (DNA): TGCGCCAGCAGCTTGGCGGCGGTAAAGAAATTAAACAATGAGCAGTTCTTC. Translation gives CASSLAAVKKLNNEQFF. Full variable domain (missing parts from reference TRBV5-1 and TRBJ2-1): KAGVTQTPRYLIKTRGQQVTLSCSPISGHRSVSWYQQTPGQGLQFLFEYFSETQRNKGNFPGRFSGRQFSNSRSEMNVSTLELGDSALYLCASSLAAVKKLNNEQFFGPGTRLTVL.

The chain combines TRBV3-1 (or the pseudogene TRBV3-2) with TRBJ2-1, with 11 bases fitting TRBD2. The CDR3 is 17 amino acids. Germline V gene data show CDR1 as LGHDT and CDR2 as YNNKEL (reference sequence). After removal of 0 bases from V and 5 bases from J, the junction contained 6 bases not matched to a gene. Here the CDR3 DNA reads TGTGCCAGCAGCCAAGATTTAGCGGGAGGGGTAGACAATGAGCAGTTCTTC. Its translation: CASSQDLAGGVDNEQFF.

The chain combines TRBV28 with TRBJ1-2, with D unclear. With 7 bases removed from V and 2 bases from J, the gap between germline ends came to 17 bases. The length of the CDR3 is 15 residues. Germline lookup yields CDR1 MDHEN and CDR2 SYDVKM. CDR3 region: CASTPPGQLNYGYTF. The CDR3 nucleotides are TGTGCCAGCACCCCCCCTGGGCAGCTAAACTATGGCTACACCTTC.

V usage is TRBV7-8 and J usage is TRBJ1-5; no definite D call. This CDR3 is 13 amino acids long. Germline V gene lookup returns CDR1 SGHVS and CDR2 FQNEAQ. Trimming removed 5 bases at V and 1 base at J, with 6 bases between. The CDR3 DNA is TGTGCCAGCAGCCGTCAGAGCAATCAGCCCCAGCATTTT. Its protein is CASSRQSNQPQHF.

The rearrangement uses TRBV18 and TRBJ2-1; TRBD1 agrees at 7 bases. With 3 bases clipped from V and 10 bases from J, the junction kept 15 bases outside the gene matches. CDR3 length equals 16 residues. Germline values: CDR1 KGHSH, CDR2 LQKENI. CDR3 amino acids: CASSPRETGTFSEQFF. The CDR3 nucleotides read TGTGCCAGCTCACCCCGCGAGACAGGGACCTTTAGCGAGCAGTTCTTC.

The chain combines TRBV11-2 with TRBJ1-3; TRBD1 agrees at 9 bases. V lost 4 bases and J lost 4; bases outside the gene matches: 5. The CDR3 runs to 15 residues. Germline V gene lookup returns CDR1 SGHAT and CDR2 FQNNGV. The chain's CDR3 is CASSSYRGLGNTIYF. CDR3 coding DNA: TGTGCCAGCAGCTCGTACAGGGGGCTGGGAAACACCATATATTTT.

The CDR3 loop is CASSSRSGGGEQYF. CDR3 in DNA: TGTGCCAGCAGCTCTCGTTCGGGAGGGGGGGAGCAGTACTTC. The genes are TRBV7-2 and TRBJ2-7; 8 nucleotides agree with TRBD2. The CDR3 length is 14 residues. V lost 4 bases and J lost 7; bases outside the gene matches: 9. Per the germline V gene, CDR1 is SGHTA and CDR2 is FQGNSA.

The genes are TRBV30 and TRBJ2-5; weak D call: TRBD1 (6 bases). The V end was cut by 5 bases, the J end by 0 bases, with 7 bases between. CDR3 length: 12 amino acids. Germline V gene sequence: CDR1 GTSNPN, CDR2 SVGIG (reference sequence). The CDR3 spells CAWDRYQETQYF. In nucleotides, the CDR3 is TGTGCCTGGGACAGGTACCAAGAGACCCAGTACTTC.

This chain uses TRBV9 with TRBJ1-1, with D perhaps matching TRBD1 (6 bases). CDR1 is SGDLS and CDR2 is YYNGEE in the germline V gene. V shed 0 bases and J shed 3 bases, with 12 bases lying between them. There are 15 residues in the CDR3. DNA for the CDR3: TGTGCCAGCAGCGTAGGGGGCAGGGGTGACACTGAAGCTTTCTTT. It yields the protein CASSVGGRGDTEAFF.

This chain uses TRBV19 with TRBJ2-4; D ambiguous. Trimming cost V 3 bases and J 5 bases, with 8 bases left between them. The germline V gene encodes CDR1 LNHDA and CDR2 SQIVND (reference sequence). The CDR3 consists of 13 residues. CDR3 bases: TGTGCCAGTAGTATGGGCAGTCAAAACATTCAGTACTTC. Protein product: CASSMGSQNIQYF. Complete variable domain (other parts from reference TRBV19 and TRBJ2-4): DGGITQSPKYLFRKEGQNVTLSCEQNLNHDAMYWYRQDPGQGLRLIYYSQIVNDFQKGDIAEGYSVSREKKESFPLTVTSAQKNPTAFYLCASSMGSQNIQYFGAGTRLSVL.

This chain links TRBV6-5 with TRBJ1-4, with D hard to call. This CDR3 comprises 16 residues. The ends were cut back, 4 bases at V and 0 bases at J, with 12 bases in the middle. Germline lookup yields CDR1 MNHEY and CDR2 SVGAGI. The CDR3 spells CASSSARPATNEKLFF. The DNA for the CDR3 is TGTGCCAGCAGTTCCGCCCGCCCAGCAACTAATGAAAAACTGTTTTTT.

The chain carries TRBV27 and TRBJ1-4; D is unclear. CDR1 and CDR2 from the germline V gene are MNHEY and SMNVEV (reference sequence). Trimming shortened V by 7 bases and J by 3 bases, and 18 bases separated the two germline ends. The CDR3 extends over 16 amino acids. CDR3 coding DNA: TGTGCCAGCAAGGTACGGTCGGCTGCGGCTAATGAAAAACTGTTTTTT. Encoded protein: CASKVRSAAANEKLFF.

V gene TRBV24-1 combines with J gene TRBJ2-3, with D perhaps TRBD1 (6 bases). CDR1 KGHDR and CDR2 SFDVKD come from the germline V gene. This CDR3 is built from 17 residues. Trimming shortened V by 0 bases and J by 5 bases, and 17 bases separated the two germline ends. The CDR3 region is CATSDLPQGLGKDTQYF. The CDR3, as DNA: TGTGCCACCAGTGATTTGCCGCAGGGGTTGGGGAAAGATACGCAGTATTTT.

The chain recombines TRBV5-4 with TRBJ1-1; 7 nucleotides line up with TRBD1. CDR1 is SGHNT, CDR2 YYREEE, per germline (reference sequence). CDR3 length: 13 residues. Germline trimming cut 1 base from V and 7 bases from J; bases unmatched to any gene: 4. Here the CDR3 reads CASSLQGVNEAFF. DNA of the CDR3: TGTGCCAGCAGCTTGCAGGGGGTCAATGAAGCTTTCTTT.

The chain uses TRBV6-5 and TRBJ2-6; a possible D gene is TRBD1 (6 bases). The CDR3 runs 16 residues. The germline gives CDR1 MNHEY, CDR2 SVGAGI. The V end was cut by 4 bases, the J end by 0 bases, with 10 bases between. The CDR3 loop reads CASSLAQGSGANVLTF. The CDR3 DNA is TGTGCCAGCAGTTTGGCACAGGGCTCTGGGGCCAACGTCCTGACTTTC.